This T cell receptor beta chain was retrieved from a study of T cell responses to AZD1222 COVID-19 vaccine. About the research overall: The study pooled second doses at about 4 or about 12 weeks.

Study outcomes and limitations: The donor cohort was predominantly white British with a female majority, and clonal diversity may have been underestimated. With two AZD1222 doses given, Spike-specific TCR breadth and depth both rose.

In the case of this clone: Its target is unknown.

Sequencing used immunoSEQ multiplex PCR; TCRdb keeps in-frame clones, though not all of them. The sample records 150,000 to 200,000 clones, just under 90% being singletons. J lost 5 bases, V lost 4 bases, and 7 bases had no gene match. The CDR3 spans 15 residues. CDR1 is MNHEY and CDR2 is SVGAGI in the germline V gene. The V call is TRBV6-5, the J call TRBJ1-4; 7 positions agree with TRBD1. Material: peripheral blood, obtained on day 0 of AZD1222 vaccination. This TCR came from an adult in good health. The CDR3 reads CASSSPGQHNEKLFF. The CDR3 bases are TGTGCCAGCAGTTCCCCGGGACAGCACAATGAAAAACTGTTTTTT.